This T cell receptor beta chain was sequenced in a study of blood T cell repertoires in COVID-19. V lost 2 bases and J 2 bases, leaving 13 bases between the germline ends. CDR1 SGHAT and CDR2 FQNNGV come from the germline V gene. This CDR3 region has 15 residues. Generated by immunoSEQ multiplex PCR, the TCRdb table keeps only in-frame clones and is missing some. Here the sample spans approximately 46,000 clones, 65% to 90% being singletons. A few counts support this clone. The source material was peripheral blood. This receptor was identified in a human donor in a cohort sampled during active COVID-19. The chain carries TRBV11-2 and TRBJ2-7; no clear D gene. In DNA form, the CDR3 reads TGTGCCAGCAGCTTAAGTCCTCCGGTAACCTACGAGCAGTACTTC. It encodes CASSLSPPVTYEQYF.